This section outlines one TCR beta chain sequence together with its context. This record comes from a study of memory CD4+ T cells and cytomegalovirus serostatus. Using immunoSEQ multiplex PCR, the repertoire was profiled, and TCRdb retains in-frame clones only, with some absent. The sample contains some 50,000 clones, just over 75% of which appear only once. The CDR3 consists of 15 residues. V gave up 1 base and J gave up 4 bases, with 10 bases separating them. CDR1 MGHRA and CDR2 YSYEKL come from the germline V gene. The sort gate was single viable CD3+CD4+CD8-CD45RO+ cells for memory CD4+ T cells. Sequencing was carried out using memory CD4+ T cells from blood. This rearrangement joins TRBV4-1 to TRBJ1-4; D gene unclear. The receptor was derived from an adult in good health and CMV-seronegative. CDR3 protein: CASSQVRAINEKLFF. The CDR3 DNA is TGCGCCAGCAGCCAAGTTCGGGCGATTAATGAAAAACTGTTTTTT.